The sequence of this T cell receptor beta chain was determined in a study of identifying expanded T cells in peripheral blood. CDR1 and CDR2 from the germline V gene are MGHRA and YSYEKL. V lost 7 bases, J lost 5 bases, and 11 bases stayed unmatched. The CDR3 length is 15 residues. Produced via immunoSEQ multiplex PCR; TCRdb's table is partial and in-frame only. The table shows 100,000 or so clones, with 75% to 90% occurring only once. The chain carries TRBV4-1 and TRBJ2-3, with TRBD1 matching 8 bases. The sequenced sample consisted of blood. This receptor was taken from a person between 18 and 75 years old in good health. Here the CDR3 reads CASNTIGQGEDTQYF. The CDR3 coding sequence is TGCGCCAGCAACACTATCGGACAGGGAGAAGATACGCAGTATTTT.